Only a few counts were recorded for the clone carrying this T cell receptor (beta chain). The sample originates from a study of T cells after yellow fever vaccination. The CDR3 has 14 residues. The ends were cut back, 8 bases at V and 6 bases at J, with 16 bases in the middle. TCRdb reprocessed the 5' RACE reads with MiXCR, giving one entry per CDR3 protein. The table includes a few hundred thousand distinct CDR3 sequences, less than 20% detected once. The material sequenced was PBMCs, taken less than 6 days after the first yellow fever vaccination. The receptor was derived from a man in his late teens or twenties who received the YFV17D yellow fever vaccine. The V gene is TRBV12-3 or TRBV12-4, the J gene TRBJ2-2, with unresolved D. This CDR3 is CASQVGRKAGELFF. CDR3 sequence (DNA): TGTGCCAGCCAAGTTGGTAGGAAGGCCGGGGAGCTGTTTTTT.